Listed below are T cell receptor beta chains from one sample, sequenced in a study of T cell changes during pregnancy in multiple sclerosis. TCRdb's table, derived via immunoSEQ multiplex PCR, lists solely in-frame clones and lacks some. The top ten hold approximately 1.6% of the sample, which has about 40,000 clones, about 94% seen once. The specimen comprised peripheral blood, sampled in the third trimester of pregnancy. These receptor sequences come from a female donor with multiple sclerosis, enrolled in a pregnancy study. Both conserved end residues are part of each CDR3. A D gene is named only where the DNA matches it firmly. The size entry is marked missing in some rows and otherwise reads once, few, many or a size class.

len: 15
abundance: -
j_gene: TRBJ2-2
v_gene: TRBV7-9
d_gene: -
CDR3nt: TGTGCCAGCAGCTTAGTCTCAGCGAACACCGGGGAGCTGTTTTTT
CDR3aa: CASSLVSANTGELFF

len: 12
abundance: -
j_gene: TRBJ1-1
v_gene: TRBV5-8
d_gene: -
CDR3nt: TGTGCCAGCAGCTTGGGGGAGGTTGAAGCTTTCTTT
CDR3aa: CASSLGEVEAFF

len: 15
abundance: -
j_gene: TRBJ2-3
v_gene: TRBV5-1
d_gene: -
CDR3nt: TGCGCCAGCAGACCCTTGGCGGACTACACAGATACGCAGTATTTT
CDR3aa: CASRPLADYTDTQYF

len: 17
abundance: once
j_gene: TRBJ1-3
v_gene: TRBV7-9
d_gene: TRBD1
CDR3nt: TGTGCCAGCAGCTTATCCGAACAGGGGCTTTCTGGAAACACCATATATTTT
CDR3aa: CASSLSEQGLSGNTIYF

len: 15
abundance: -
j_gene: TRBJ1-1
v_gene: TRBV7-9
d_gene: TRBD1
CDR3nt: TGTGCCAGCAGCGTCCCTCAGGGGGCCGGTACTGAAGCTTTCTTT
CDR3aa: CASSVPQGAGTEAFF

len: 18
abundance: -
j_gene: TRBJ1-5
v_gene: TRBV28
d_gene: -
CDR3nt: TGTGCCAGCAGTATTACCCGGGGGGAGGTTGGGAGCAATCAGCCCCAGCATTTT
CDR3aa: CASSITRGEVGSNQPQHF

len: 18
abundance: -
j_gene: TRBJ1-4
v_gene: TRBV19
d_gene: TRBD1
CDR3nt: TGTGCCAGTACCACTAAACAGGGGGCGGTTGAGATGGATGAAAAACTGTTTTTT
CDR3aa: CASTTKQGAVEMDEKLFF

len: 14
abundance: -
j_gene: TRBJ1-6
v_gene: TRBV13
d_gene: TRBD1
CDR3nt: TGTGCCAGCAGCTGGACAGGGGGCCTCTCACCCCTCCACTTT
CDR3aa: CASSWTGGLSPLHF

len: 15
abundance: -
j_gene: TRBJ2-6
v_gene: TRBV7-3
d_gene: -
CDR3nt: TGTGCCAGCAGCTTAAAGACAGCTGGGGCCAACGTCCTGACTTTC
CDR3aa: CASSLKTAGANVLTF

len: 12
abundance: few
j_gene: TRBJ1-2
v_gene: TRBV11-2
d_gene: -
CDR3nt: TGTGCCAGCAGCCGAGGGGAGGACGGCTACACCTTC
CDR3aa: CASSRGEDGYTF

len: 15
abundance: -
j_gene: TRBJ2-1
v_gene: TRBV25-1
d_gene: TRBD1
CDR3nt: TGTGCCAGCAGTGCCCCGGGACAGCTTTCGTATGAGCAGTTCTTC
CDR3aa: CASSAPGQLSYEQFF

len: 16
abundance: -
j_gene: TRBJ1-4
v_gene: TRBV4-3
d_gene: -
CDR3nt: TGCGCCAGCAGCCAAGAAGGGGGATTGGCTAATGAAAAACTGTTTTTT
CDR3aa: CASSQEGGLANEKLFF

len: 17
abundance: -
j_gene: TRBJ1-2
v_gene: TRBV11-2
d_gene: TRBD1
CDR3nt: TGTGCCAGCAGCTCCCCCGGGACAGGTGTTTTTACGCGCGGCTACACCTTC
CDR3aa: CASSSPGTGVFTRGYTF